Sequencing of this T cell receptor beta chain was carried out in a study of CD8 T cells in Susac syndrome. A quantity of about 0.5 to 1 ug RNA underwent reverse transcription using random hexamers. Across 54 Vbeta and 13 Jbeta, immunoSEQ multiplex PCR amplified TCR beta CDR3. A single record per CDR3 protein comes from TCRdb applying MiXCR to the immunoSEQ multiplex PCR reads. The table lists about 140,000 distinct CDR3 sequences, 90% to 97% of them singletons. Sequencing of TCR beta covered CD8+ and CD4+ T cells obtained from blood. The CDR3 is 14 amino acids. Sequencing was performed on CD4+ T cells from PBMCs. The TCR originated in a human donor with Susac syndrome. The V call is TRBV21-1, the J call TRBJ2-7; TRBD1, as called in the table, went unchecked against the DNA. TRBV21-1 constitutes a pseudogene. The CDR3 region has the DNA TGTGCCAGCAGCAAATGGGACCGGGATCGGGAGCAGTACTTC. The encoded protein is CASSKWDRDREQYF.